The rows below give T cell receptor beta chains drawn from one sample of a study of blood T cell repertoires in COVID-19. Assay: immunoSEQ multiplex PCR; the TCRdb copy retains only in-frame clones and omits some. The sample lists roughly 190,000 clones, 84% occurring once. Sequencing was done on a sample of peripheral blood. These receptors all come from a human donor in a cohort sampled during active COVID-19. CDR3s include the opening cysteine and the closing phenylalanine or tryptophan. The order of the fields is V gene, J gene, D gene, CDR3 protein, CDR3 DNA. D genes are given only for firm matches.

v_call: TRBV11-2
j_call: TRBJ2-5
d_call: TRBD2
cdr3_aa: CASSPTTSGRGETQYF
cdr3_nt: TGTGCCAGCAGCCCCACGACTAGCGGGAGAGGAGAGACCCAGTACTTC

v_call: TRBV3-1/TRBV3-2
j_call: TRBJ2-1
d_call: TRBD2
cdr3_aa: CASSHASGAVEQFF
cdr3_nt: TGTGCCAGCAGCCACGCTAGCGGGGCTGTTGAGCAGTTCTTC

v_call: TRBV5-1
j_call: TRBJ1-2
d_call: TRBD1
cdr3_aa: CASSHDRDWAGYTF
cdr3_nt: TGCGCCAGCAGCCATGACAGGGATTGGGCTGGCTACACCTTC

v_call: TRBV29-1
j_call: TRBJ2-3
d_call: NA
cdr3_aa: CSVAGVALGGPDTQYF
cdr3_nt: TGCAGCGTTGCGGGCGTAGCGTTAGGAGGTCCAGATACGCAGTATTTT

v_call: TRBV2
j_call: TRBJ2-7
d_call: TRBD2
cdr3_aa: CASSEAGGLAVEQYF
cdr3_nt: TGTGCCAGCAGTGAAGCGGGGGGACTAGCTGTCGAGCAGTACTTC

v_call: TRBV5-6
j_call: TRBJ2-7
d_call: NA
cdr3_aa: CASSLYGKRTYEQYF
cdr3_nt: TGTGCCAGCAGCTTGTACGGGAAACGTACCTACGAGCAGTACTTC

v_call: TRBV23-1
j_call: TRBJ2-7
d_call: NA
cdr3_aa: CASSQSKALGGTYEQYF
cdr3_nt: TGCGCCAGCAGTCAATCGAAGGCCCTCGGAGGAACCTACGAGCAGTACTTC

v_call: TRBV29-1
j_call: TRBJ2-7
d_call: TRBD1
cdr3_aa: CSVAGTGAHEQYF
cdr3_nt: TGCAGCGTTGCCGGGACAGGGGCCCACGAGCAGTACTTC

v_call: TRBV12-3/TRBV12-4
j_call: TRBJ1-5
d_call: NA
cdr3_aa: CASSFTRGGVQHF
cdr3_nt: TGTGCCAGCAGTTTCACCAGGGGTGGGGTCCAGCATTTT

v_call: TRBV5-1
j_call: TRBJ2-2
d_call: TRBD2
cdr3_aa: CASSRWMGGAAGELFF
cdr3_nt: TGCGCCAGCAGCCGGTGGATGGGAGGGGCTGCCGGGGAGCTGTTTTTT

v_call: TRBV28
j_call: TRBJ2-4
d_call: NA
cdr3_aa: CASRLTVAKNIQYF
cdr3_nt: TGTGCCAGCAGATTGACAGTAGCCAAAAACATTCAGTACTTC

v_call: TRBV6-5
j_call: TRBJ1-5
d_call: TRBD1
cdr3_aa: CASSSGGQSNQPQHF
cdr3_nt: TGTGCCAGCAGTTCCGGGGGACAGTCCAATCAGCCCCAGCATTTT

v_call: TRBV19
j_call: TRBJ1-1
d_call: NA
cdr3_aa: CASSIINNRAPEAFF
cdr3_nt: TGTGCCAGTAGTATCATAAATAACAGGGCACCCGAAGCTTTCTTT

v_call: TRBV5-6
j_call: TRBJ2-5
d_call: NA
cdr3_aa: CASSFTGFQETQYF
cdr3_nt: TGTGCCAGCAGCTTCACAGGGTTCCAAGAGACCCAGTACTTC

v_call: TRBV19
j_call: TRBJ2-7
d_call: TRBD2
cdr3_aa: CASGLADSYEQYF
cdr3_nt: TGTGCCAGTGGACTAGCGGACTCCTACGAGCAGTACTTC

v_call: TRBV18
j_call: TRBJ2-6
d_call: NA
cdr3_aa: CASSPYDSSGANVLTF
cdr3_nt: TGTGCCAGCTCACCTTACGACAGCTCTGGGGCCAACGTCCTGACTTTC

v_call: TRBV10-3
j_call: TRBJ2-5
d_call: NA
cdr3_aa: CAISESISAAETQYF
cdr3_nt: TGTGCCATCAGTGAGTCGATTAGCGCAGCGGAGACCCAGTACTTC

v_call: TRBV5-1
j_call: TRBJ2-2
d_call: TRBD1
cdr3_aa: CASSWDSNTGELFF
cdr3_nt: TGCGCCAGCAGCTGGGACAGCAACACCGGGGAGCTGTTTTTT

v_call: TRBV7-8
j_call: TRBJ1-1
d_call: NA
cdr3_aa: CASSSMGAMNTEAFF
cdr3_nt: TGTGCCAGCAGCTCGATGGGAGCCATGAACACTGAAGCTTTCTTT

v_call: TRBV24-1
j_call: TRBJ1-5
d_call: TRBD1
cdr3_aa: CATSDPRDRVDQPQHF
cdr3_nt: TGTGCCACCAGTGATCCCCGCGACAGGGTTGATCAGCCCCAGCATTTT

v_call: TRBV27
j_call: TRBJ1-3
d_call: NA
cdr3_aa: CASRGRATPGNTIYF
cdr3_nt: TGTGCCAGCAGGGGCAGGGCAACGCCTGGAAACACCATATATTTT

v_call: TRBV5-5
j_call: TRBJ1-1
d_call: NA
cdr3_aa: CASSLSGGMNTEAFF
cdr3_nt: TGTGCCAGCAGCCTGTCGGGGGGGATGAACACTGAAGCTTTCTTT

v_call: TRBV7-9
j_call: TRBJ1-2
d_call: NA
cdr3_aa: CASSLAGGYTF
cdr3_nt: TGTGCCAGCAGCTTAGCCGGTGGCTACACCTTC

v_call: TRBV2
j_call: TRBJ1-6
d_call: NA
cdr3_aa: CASSEGLRVDSPLHF
cdr3_nt: TGTGCCAGCAGTGAAGGATTGAGGGTGGACTCACCCCTCCACTTT